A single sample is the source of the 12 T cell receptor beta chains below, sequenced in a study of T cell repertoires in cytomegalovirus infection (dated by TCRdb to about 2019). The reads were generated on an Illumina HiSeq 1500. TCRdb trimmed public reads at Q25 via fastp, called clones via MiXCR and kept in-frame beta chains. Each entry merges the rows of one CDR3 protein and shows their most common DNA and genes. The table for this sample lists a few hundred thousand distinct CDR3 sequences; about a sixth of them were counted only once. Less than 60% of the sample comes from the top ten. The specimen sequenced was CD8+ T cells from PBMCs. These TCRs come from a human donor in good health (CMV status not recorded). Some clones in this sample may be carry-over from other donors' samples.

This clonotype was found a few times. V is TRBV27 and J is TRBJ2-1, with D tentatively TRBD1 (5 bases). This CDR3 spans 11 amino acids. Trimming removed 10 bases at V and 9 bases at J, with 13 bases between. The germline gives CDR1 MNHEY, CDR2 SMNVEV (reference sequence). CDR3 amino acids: CATTGSGEQFF. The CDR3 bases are TGTGCCACCACAGGTTCTGGTGAGCAGTTCTTC.

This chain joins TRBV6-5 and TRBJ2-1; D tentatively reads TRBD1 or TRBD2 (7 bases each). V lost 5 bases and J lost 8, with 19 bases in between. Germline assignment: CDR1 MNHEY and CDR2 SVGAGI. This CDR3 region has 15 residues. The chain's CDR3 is CASSRIRGGLDEQFF. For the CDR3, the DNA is TGTGCCAGCAGTCGGATCAGGGGGGGCTTGGATGAGCAGTTCTTC.

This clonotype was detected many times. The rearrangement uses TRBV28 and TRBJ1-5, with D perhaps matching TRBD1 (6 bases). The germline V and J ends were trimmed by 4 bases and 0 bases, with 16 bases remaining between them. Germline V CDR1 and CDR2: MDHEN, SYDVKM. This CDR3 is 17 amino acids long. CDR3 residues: CASSSSRTVISNQPQHF. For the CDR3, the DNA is TGTGCCAGCAGTTCCTCTAGGACAGTAATTAGCAATCAGCCCCAGCATTTT. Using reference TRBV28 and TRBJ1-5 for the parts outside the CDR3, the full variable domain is DVKVTQSSRYLVKRTGEKVFLECVQDMDHENMFWYRQDPGLGLRLIYFSYDVKMKEKGDIPEGYSVSREKKERFSLILESASTNQTSMYLCASSSSRTVISNQPQHFGDGTRLSIL.

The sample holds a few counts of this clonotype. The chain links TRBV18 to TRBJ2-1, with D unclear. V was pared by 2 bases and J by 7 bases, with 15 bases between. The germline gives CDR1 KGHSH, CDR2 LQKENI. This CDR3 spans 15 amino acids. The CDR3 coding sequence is TGTGCCAGCTCACCAAAGGGCCCCGGTCGGAATGAGCAGTTCTTC. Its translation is CASSPKGPGRNEQFF.

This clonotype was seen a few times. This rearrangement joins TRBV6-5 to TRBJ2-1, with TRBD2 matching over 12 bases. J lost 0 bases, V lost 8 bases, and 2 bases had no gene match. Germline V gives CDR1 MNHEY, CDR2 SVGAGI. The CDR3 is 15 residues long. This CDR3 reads CASRTSGTSYNEQFF. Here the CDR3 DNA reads TGTGCCAGCCGGACTAGCGGGACCTCCTACAATGAGCAGTTCTTC.

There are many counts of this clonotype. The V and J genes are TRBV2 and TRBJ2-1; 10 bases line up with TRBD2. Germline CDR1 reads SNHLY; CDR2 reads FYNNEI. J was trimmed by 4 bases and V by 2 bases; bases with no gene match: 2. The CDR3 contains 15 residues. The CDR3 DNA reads TGTGCCAGCAGTGAACTAGCGGGGGAGTACAATGAGCAGTTCTTC. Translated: CASSELAGEYNEQFF.

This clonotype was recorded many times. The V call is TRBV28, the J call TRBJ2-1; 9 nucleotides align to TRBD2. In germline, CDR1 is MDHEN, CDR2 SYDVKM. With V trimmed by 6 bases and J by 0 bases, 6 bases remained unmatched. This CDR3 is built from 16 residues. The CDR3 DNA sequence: TGTGCCAGCAGAGCCCTAGCGGGGAGCTCCTACAATGAGCAGTTCTTC. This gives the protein CASRALAGSSYNEQFF. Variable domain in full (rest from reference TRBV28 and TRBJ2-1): DVKVTQSSRYLVKRTGEKVFLECVQDMDHENMFWYRQDPGLGLRLIYFSYDVKMKEKGDIPEGYSVSREKKERFSLILESASTNQTSMYLCASRALAGSSYNEQFFGPGTRLTVL.

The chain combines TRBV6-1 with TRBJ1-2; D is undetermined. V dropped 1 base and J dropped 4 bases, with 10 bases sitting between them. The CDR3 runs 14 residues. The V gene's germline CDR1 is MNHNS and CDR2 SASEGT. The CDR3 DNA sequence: TGTGCCAGCAGTGAAGAGGCGGCCGGCTATGGCTACACCTTC. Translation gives CASSEEAAGYGYTF.

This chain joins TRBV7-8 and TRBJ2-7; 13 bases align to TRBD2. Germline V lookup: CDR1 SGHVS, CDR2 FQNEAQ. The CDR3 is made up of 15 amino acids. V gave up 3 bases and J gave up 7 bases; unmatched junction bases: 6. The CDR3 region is CASSFTSGRAGEQYF. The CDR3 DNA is TGTGCCAGCAGCTTTACTAGCGGGAGGGCCGGAGAGCAGTACTTC. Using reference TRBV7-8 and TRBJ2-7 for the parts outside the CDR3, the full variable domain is GAGVSQSPRYKVAKRGQDVALRCDPISGHVSLFWYQQALGQGPEFLTYFQNEAQLDKSGLPSDRFFAERPEGSVSTLKIQRTQQEDSAVYLCASSFTSGRAGEQYFGPGTRLTVT.

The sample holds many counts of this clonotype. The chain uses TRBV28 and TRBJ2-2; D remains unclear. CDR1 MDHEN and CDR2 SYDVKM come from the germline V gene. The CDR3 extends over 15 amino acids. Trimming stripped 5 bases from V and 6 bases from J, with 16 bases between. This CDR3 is CASSPLVILAGELFF. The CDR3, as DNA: TGTGCCAGCAGTCCTTTAGTGATTTTGGCCGGGGAGCTGTTTTTT.

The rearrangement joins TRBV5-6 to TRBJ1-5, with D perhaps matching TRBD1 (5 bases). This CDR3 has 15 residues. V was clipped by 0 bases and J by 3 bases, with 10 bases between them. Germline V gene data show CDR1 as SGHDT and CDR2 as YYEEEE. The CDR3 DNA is TGTGCCAGCAGCTTGGCAGGGTCCTTCAATCAGCCCCAGCATTTT. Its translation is CASSLAGSFNQPQHF. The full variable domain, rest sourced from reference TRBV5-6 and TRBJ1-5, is DAGVTQSPTHLIKTRGQQVTLRCSPKSGHDTVSWYQQALGQGPQFIFQYYEEEERQRGNFPDRFSGHQFPNYSSELNVNALLLGDSALYLCASSLAGSFNQPQHFGDGTRLSIL.

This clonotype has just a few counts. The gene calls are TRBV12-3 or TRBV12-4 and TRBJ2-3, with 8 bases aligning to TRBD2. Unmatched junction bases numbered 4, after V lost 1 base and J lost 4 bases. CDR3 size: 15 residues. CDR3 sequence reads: CASSLVIGGADTQYF. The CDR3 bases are TGTGCCAGCAGTTTAGTTATCGGGGGGGCAGATACGCAGTATTTT.